The 26 T cell receptor beta chains below come from one sample, sequenced in a study of T cells after somatic rescue of genetic block. Method: immunoSEQ multiplex PCR; TCRdb's copy keeps in-frame clones and lacks some. The table includes 100,000 to 120,000 clones, around 90% detected once. Sequenced input: peripheral blood mononuclear cells (PBMCs). Receptor source: a woman aged 18-29 years.

The CDR3 sequence is CSVTLLTGELFF. The DNA for the CDR3 is TGCAGCGTTACCCTGCTCACCGGGGAGCTGTTTTTT. This chain joins TRBV29-1 and TRBJ2-2; no clear D. The V gene lost 5 bases and the J gene lost 4 bases, with 8 bases spanning the gap. The CDR3 sequence is 12 residues long. Germline values: CDR1 SQVTM, CDR2 ANQGSEA.

This chain links TRBV9 with TRBJ1-1; 9 bases match TRBD1. The CDR3 is made up of 17 amino acids. Germline CDR1 and CDR2: SGDLS and YYNGEE. The J segment lost 4 bases and the V segment lost 0 bases, leaving 10 bases of the junction unmatched. Written as DNA, the CDR3 is TGTGCCAGCAGCGTAGGATGGGACAGGGTGAGGGGCACTGAAGCTTTCTTT. The encoded protein is CASSVGWDRVRGTEAFF.

The genes are TRBV7-2 and TRBJ1-1; the match to TRBD1 covers 9 bases. V trimming: 5 bases; J trimming: 7 bases; junction bases outside the gene matches: 5. The CDR3 runs to 13 residues. Germline assignment: CDR1 SGHTA and CDR2 FQGNSA. The CDR3 is CASSPDRGHEAFF. In DNA, the CDR3 is TGTGCCAGCAGCCCGGACAGGGGACATGAAGCTTTCTTT.

The rearrangement uses TRBV4-1 and TRBJ1-5; unclear D gene. Between the trimmed V and J ends, which lost 3 bases and 4 bases, there was a span of 13 bases. The germline V gene encodes CDR1 MGHRA and CDR2 YSYEKL. The CDR3 runs 15 residues. In DNA, the CDR3 is TGCGCCAGCAGCCACCCCGAGACACCTAATCAGCCCCAGCATTTT. Translation gives CASSHPETPNQPQHF.

V and J are TRBV7-9 and TRBJ2-7; a possible D gene is TRBD1 (6 bases). V was shortened by 2 bases and J by 7 bases, with 12 bases between the two germline ends. This CDR3 spans 13 amino acids. Germline CDR1 is SEHNR and CDR2 is FQNEAQ (reference sequence). The CDR3 protein is CASSLRPGEEQYF. Written as DNA, the CDR3 is TGTGCCAGCAGCTTAAGGCCAGGGGAGGAGCAGTACTTC.

The chain is built from TRBV19 and TRBJ2-2, with D unclear. The CDR3 has 16 amino acids. Germline-derived CDR1 and CDR2 are LNHDA and SQIVND (reference sequence). V was shortened by 6 bases and J by 0 bases, with 14 bases between the two germline ends. The CDR3 DNA is TGTGCCAGTAGCCGACACCCTTTTCCGAACACCGGGGAGCTGTTTTTT. Translating it yields CASSRHPFPNTGELFF.

This clone was detected only a few times. V is TRBV7-3 and J is TRBJ1-1, with 9 nucleotides matching TRBD1. Per the germline V gene, CDR1 is SGHTA and CDR2 is FQGTGA. V was clipped by 5 bases and J by 3 bases; unmatched bases: 4. CDR3 length: 14 amino acids. The CDR3 bases are TGTGCCAGCAGCCCAGGACAGGGGCACACTGAAGCTTTCTTT. Its protein is CASSPGQGHTEAFF.

This sequence joins TRBV28 and TRBJ1-5, with 7 bases fitting TRBD1. V lost 6 bases and J lost 2; bases outside the gene matches: 7. Looked up from germline, CDR1 is MDHEN and CDR2 is SYDVKM. CDR3 length: 15 residues. CDR3 residues: CASSQGGAGNQPQHF. CDR3 DNA: TGTGCCAGCAGCCAGGGGGGGGCCGGCAATCAGCCCCAGCATTTT. Complete variable domain (other parts from reference TRBV28 and TRBJ1-5): DVKVTQSSRYLVKRTGEKVFLECVQDMDHENMFWYRQDPGLGLRLIYFSYDVKMKEKGDIPEGYSVSREKKERFSLILESASTNQTSMYLCASSQGGAGNQPQHFGDGTRLSIL.

The chain couples TRBV4-2 to TRBJ2-3; 8 bases line up with TRBD1. With V trimmed by 4 bases and J by 2 bases, 5 bases remained unmatched. Germline V gene sequence: CDR1 LGHNA, CDR2 YNFKEQ. This CDR3 has 15 residues. The CDR3 sequence: CASSPGQGDTDTQYF. The CDR3, as DNA: TGTGCCAGCAGCCCCGGACAGGGCGACACAGATACGCAGTATTTT.

The chain carries TRBV9 and TRBJ2-7, with 8 bases that match TRBD1. Trimming removed 4 bases from V and 3 bases from J; junction bases left unmatched: 6. The CDR3 sequence is 14 residues long. Germline CDR1 is SGDLS and CDR2 is YYNGEE. This chain's CDR3 is CASSPGQGRYEQYF. CDR3 DNA sequence: TGTGCCAGCAGCCCAGGACAGGGCCGCTACGAGCAGTACTTC.

This chain connects TRBV5-4 to TRBJ2-5; D may match TRBD1 or TRBD2 (6 bases each). Germline V gene data show CDR1 as SGHNT and CDR2 as YYREEE (reference sequence). V lost 4 bases, J lost 3 bases, and 16 bases lay in between. This CDR3 has 15 residues. The CDR3 DNA reads as TGTGCCAGCAGCCGGCAGTACGGGGGCGAAGAGACCCAGTACTTC. It translates to CASSRQYGGEETQYF. Filled out from reference TRBV5-4 and TRBJ2-5, the complete variable domain reads ETGVTQSPTHLIKTRGQQVTLRCSSQSGHNTVSWYQQALGQGPQFIFQYYREEENGRGNFPPRFSGLQFPNYSSELNVNALELDDSALYLCASSRQYGGEETQYFGPGTRLLVL.

The chain has TRBV2 and TRBJ2-5; no firm D call. V was clipped by 1 base and J by 3 bases, with 9 bases between them. The CDR3 length is 14 residues. Looked up from germline, CDR1 is SNHLY and CDR2 is FYNNEI. CDR3 protein: CASSEGSHKETQYF. CDR3 nucleotide sequence: TGTGCCAGCAGTGAAGGTTCGCATAAAGAGACCCAGTACTTC. The full variable domain, completed using reference TRBV2 and TRBJ2-5, is EPEVTQTPSHQVTQMGQEVILRCVPISNHLYFYWYRQILGQKVEFLVSFYNNEISEKSEIFDDQFSVERPDGSNFTLKIRSTKLEDSAMYFCASSEGSHKETQYFGPGTRLLVL.

The genes are TRBV9 and TRBJ2-2, with D possibly TRBD2 on 6 matching bases. Germline V gene lookup returns CDR1 SGDLS and CDR2 YYNGEE. The CDR3 length is 16 residues. The V end was cut by 0 bases, the J end by 3 bases, with 12 bases between. CDR3 in DNA: TGTGCCAGCAGCGTAGCTCCCGGGAGAGACACCGGGGAGCTGTTTTTT. Amino acid sequence: CASSVAPGRDTGELFF. Using reference TRBV9 and TRBJ2-2 for the parts outside the CDR3, the full variable domain is DSGVTQTPKHLITATGQRVTLRCSPRSGDLSVYWYQQSLDQGLQFLIQYYNGEERAKGNILERFSAQQFPDLHSELNLSSLELGDSALYFCASSVAPGRDTGELFFGEGSRLTVL.

The chain combines TRBV19 with TRBJ2-7; D gene uncertain. Germline V gives CDR1 LNHDA, CDR2 SQIVND (reference sequence). Trimming took off 6 bases at V and 3 bases at J, with 15 bases between the two ends. The CDR3 consists of 14 residues. The CDR3 DNA reads TGTGCCAGTAGCGACCGCTTTCCCCGCTACGAGCAGTACTTC. Residues: CASSDRFPRYEQYF.

The chain has TRBV4-3 and TRBJ2-7, with D possibly being TRBD2 (6 bases). CDR3 length equals 15 residues. Germline-derived CDR1 and CDR2 are LGHNA and YSLEER. Trimming removed 5 bases from V and 5 bases from J, with 19 bases in between. The CDR3 bases are TGCGCCAGCAGCATAGGCCGGGACTCCCTACACGAGCAGTACTTC. Protein sequence: CASSIGRDSLHEQYF.

This sequence joins TRBV11-2 and TRBJ2-1; TRBD1 matches 10 bases. CDR1 is SGHAT, CDR2 FQNNGV, per germline. This CDR3 comprises 15 residues. The J segment lost 7 bases and the V segment lost 6 bases, leaving 9 bases of the junction unmatched. The CDR3 region has the DNA TGTGCCAGCAGTTACGCACGACAGGGGGCGAATGAGCAGTTCTTC. It specifies CASSYARQGANEQFF.

The rearrangement uses TRBV30 and TRBJ1-2, with 7 bases fitting TRBD1. The germline V gene encodes CDR1 GTSNPN and CDR2 SVGIG (reference sequence). Unmatched junction bases numbered 11, after V lost 3 bases and J lost 4 bases. The CDR3 is made up of 15 amino acids. For the CDR3, the DNA is TGTGCCTGGAGACCCGGGACAGCGACCAGCTATGGCTACACCTTC. It codes for CAWRPGTATSYGYTF.

Comment on this clone: At one boundary the junction diverges from the germline segment, which might be a read error. The CDR3 loop reads CAWSVTGQWIYF. As DNA, the CDR3 is TGTGCCTGGAGTGTTACGGGACAGTGGATATACTTC. The chain joins TRBV30 to TRBJ1-2; 7 bases are a match to TRBD1. This CDR3 spans 12 amino acids. Per germline, CDR1 GTSNPN and CDR2 SVGIG (reference sequence).

This clone came up once. The chain links TRBV7-3 to TRBJ2-2, with D perhaps assigned TRBD1 or TRBD2 (6 bases each). The germline V and J ends were trimmed by 4 bases and 2 bases, with 11 bases remaining between them. The CDR3 consists of 15 residues. CDR1 SGHTA and CDR2 FQGTGA come from the germline V gene. DNA of the CDR3: TGTGCCAGCAGCTCGGAGGGACAAAACACCGGGGAGCTGTTTTTT. Translated, it gives CASSSEGQNTGELFF.

This chain uses TRBV6-6 with TRBJ1-5; D might be TRBD1 (5 bases). The V gene's germline CDR1 is MNHNY and CDR2 SVGAGI (reference sequence). This CDR3 spans 15 amino acids. Trimming pared 5 bases from V and 4 bases from J, leaving 15 bases between. CDR3 DNA: TGTGCCAGCAGTCCGCGACAGACAGAGAATCAGCCCCAGCATTTT. Amino acids: CASSPRQTENQPQHF.

This clone showed up just once. This chain uses TRBV11-3 with TRBJ1-1; D remains ambiguous. The CDR3 is 13 amino acids. The germline V gene encodes CDR1 SGHNT and CDR2 YENEEA. V was shortened by 5 bases and J by 1 base, with 8 bases between the two germline ends. The CDR3, as DNA: TGTGCCAGCAGCGCCGTTCCGAACACTGAAGCTTTCTTT. Protein sequence: CASSAVPNTEAFF.

CDR3 nucleotides: TGCGCCAGCAGCGACTTCAGCTCCTACGAGCAGTACTTC. Translated, it gives CASSDFSSYEQYF. This chain connects TRBV5-1 to TRBJ2-7; D is unresolved. The germline V and J ends were trimmed by 4 bases and 0 bases, with 8 bases remaining between them. This CDR3 comprises 13 residues. Germline values: CDR1 SGHRS, CDR2 YFSETQ.

This rearrangement joins TRBV14 to TRBJ2-7; D is unclear. Germline loops: CDR1 SGHDN, CDR2 FVKESK. Trimming shortened V by 4 bases and J by 4 bases, and 8 bases separated the two germline ends. The CDR3 is made up of 12 amino acids. The CDR3 here is CASSPQEYEQYF. The CDR3 DNA follows: TGTGCCAGCAGCCCCCAGGAATACGAGCAGTACTTC.

The V gene is TRBV19, the J gene TRBJ2-7; weak D call: TRBD2 (5 bases). The CDR3 is 14 residues long. Per the germline V gene, CDR1 is LNHDA and CDR2 is SQIVND (reference sequence). Trimming removed 1 base from V and 0 bases from J, with 7 bases in between. The CDR3 spells CASSIASGSYEQYF. The CDR3 DNA reads TGTGCCAGTAGTATAGCGAGCGGCTCCTACGAGCAGTACTTC.

In its sample, this clone was seen once. The gene calls are TRBV18 and TRBJ2-2, with D perhaps matching TRBD2 (5 bases). The germline gives CDR1 KGHSH, CDR2 LQKENI. V dropped 3 bases and J dropped 2 bases, with 10 bases sitting between them. CDR3 length equals 15 residues. In DNA form, the CDR3 reads TGTGCCAGCTCACCCTTGGAGGCAAACACCGGGGAGCTGTTTTTT. This sequence encodes CASSPLEANTGELFF.

This clone came up a few times. This sequence joins TRBV6-5 and TRBJ2-7, with unresolved D. Per germline, CDR1 MNHEY and CDR2 SVGAGI. V was clipped by 10 bases and J by 6 bases, with 16 bases between them. This CDR3 is 12 amino acids long. The DNA for the CDR3 is TGTGCCACCAGAGATACCATAGGCGAGCAGTACTTC. Translation: CATRDTIGEQYF.